This T cell receptor (beta chain) was sequenced during a study of blood T cell repertoires in COVID-19. Profiled with immunoSEQ multiplex PCR; TCRdb holds only in-frame clones, not every one. The table lists about 150,000 clones, roughly 75% of them singletons. Cohorts were assigned according to the clinical history that participants reported. The sequencing input was PBMCs or T cells enriched from blood (not recorded which). This clonotype was sampled from a woman aged 50 to 65 who had recovered from COVID-19.

CDR3 loop: CASSTRTGGPYEQYF. DNA of the CDR3: TGCGCCAGCAGCACCCGGACAGGGGGCCCCTACGAGCAGTACTTC. The chain employs TRBV4-1 and TRBJ2-7; 11 bases agree with TRBD1. The germline gives CDR1 MGHRA, CDR2 YSYEKL. J gave up 2 bases and V 5 bases, and 5 bases lay outside the gene matches. There are 15 residues in the CDR3.